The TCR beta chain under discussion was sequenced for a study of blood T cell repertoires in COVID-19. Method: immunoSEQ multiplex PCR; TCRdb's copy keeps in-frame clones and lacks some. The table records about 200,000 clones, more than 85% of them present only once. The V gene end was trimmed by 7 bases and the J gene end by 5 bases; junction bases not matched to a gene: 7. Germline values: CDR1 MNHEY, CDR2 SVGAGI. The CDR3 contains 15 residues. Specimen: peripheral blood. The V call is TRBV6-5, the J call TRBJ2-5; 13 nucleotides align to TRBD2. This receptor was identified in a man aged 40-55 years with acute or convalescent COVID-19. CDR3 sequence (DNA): TGTGCCAGCACCATACTAGCGGGAGGGTCCGAGACCCAGTACTTC. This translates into CASTILAGGSETQYF.